These 18 T cell receptor beta chains share one sample of origin, sequenced in a study of beta chain features in type 1 diabetes. No antigen is known for these receptors. Every isolated RNA sample was fully reverse transcribed, so sequencing captured expressed TCRB transcripts. Generated by immunoSEQ multiplex PCR, the TCRdb table keeps only in-frame clones and is missing some. Of some 350,000 clones listed, roughly a tenth are singletons. Overall study findings and caveats: Type 1 diabetes patients showed a moderate but significant shortening of TCRB CDR3s in all four CD4+ subsets.

The sequenced sample consisted of central memory CD4+ T cells from blood. These TCRs come from a man aged 30-40 years with type 1 diabetes.

This clone was counted only a few times. CDR3 region: CASSLDSGTGGEAFF. The CDR3 coding sequence is TGTGCCAGCAGCCTAGATTCCGGGACAGGGGGTGAAGCTTTCTTT. The chain couples TRBV4-2 to TRBJ1-1; TRBD1 aligns across 11 bases. The length of the CDR3 is 15 residues. Trimming took 4 bases from V and 7 from J; bases not matched to a gene: 8. Germline CDR1 is LGHNA and CDR2 is YNFKEQ.

The table lists this clone with a few counts. The CDR3 sequence is CASSEVAENTEAFF. The DNA for the CDR3 is TGTGCCAGCAGTGAAGTAGCAGAGAACACTGAAGCTTTCTTT. The rearrangement uses TRBV6-1 and TRBJ1-1; D remains ambiguous. Germline V gene lookup returns CDR1 MNHNS and CDR2 SASEGT. The CDR3 runs 14 residues. The ends were cut back, 1 base at V and 1 base at J, with 7 bases in the middle.

The chain has TRBV6-6 and TRBJ1-4; no clear D. Between the trimmed V and J ends, which lost 4 bases and 8 bases, there was a span of 17 bases. Germline CDR1 reads MNHNY; CDR2 reads SVGAGI (reference sequence). There are 15 residues in the CDR3. CDR3 nucleotide sequence: TGTGCCAGCAGTTTCCCGACACGTTCAGAGGAAAAACTGTTTTTT. It encodes CASSFPTRSEEKLFF.

This clone was observed a few times. The CDR3 spells CASSSRTGGRYGYTF. The CDR3 coding sequence is TGTGCCAGCAGCTCCAGAACAGGAGGGCGCTATGGCTACACCTTC. The rearrangement uses TRBV7-9 and TRBJ1-2, with D possibly being TRBD1 (5 bases). This CDR3 has 15 residues. CDR1 and CDR2 from the germline V gene are SEHNR and FQNEAQ (reference sequence). Deletions cut 4 bases from V and 4 bases from J, with 16 bases between.

This clone was observed a handful of times. The chain carries TRBV5-6 and TRBJ2-7; the D gene is possibly TRBD1 (5 bases). Per germline, CDR1 SGHDT and CDR2 YYEEEE. The CDR3 length is 15 residues. V lost 3 bases, J lost 2 bases, and 15 bases lay in between. CDR3 DNA sequence: TGTGCCAGCAGCTCAACCAGGGAAGTCGCCTACGAGCAGTACTTC. It translates to CASSSTREVAYEQYF.

This clone was found a few times. The chain carries TRBV28 and TRBJ2-2; 14 bases map to TRBD2. CDR1 and CDR2 (germline): MDHEN, SYDVKM. The CDR3 totals 18 residues. V gave up 5 bases and J gave up 4 bases; unmatched junction bases: 9. The CDR3 spells CASSPGLAGARFTGELFF. In DNA form, the CDR3 reads TGTGCCAGCAGTCCGGGACTAGCGGGAGCCCGATTCACCGGGGAGCTGTTTTTT.

The chain carries TRBV28 and TRBJ1-2, with TRBD1 identical over 9 bases. The V gene end was trimmed by 8 bases and the J gene end by 8 bases; junction bases not matched to a gene: 12. The CDR3 is 14 residues long. Germline V gene lookup returns CDR1 MDHEN and CDR2 SYDVKM. CDR3 sequence reads: CASETGQGRKGYTF. CDR3 DNA: TGTGCCAGCGAAACCGGACAGGGGAGGAAGGGCTACACCTTC.

This clone has only a few counts. The rearrangement joins TRBV5-1 to TRBJ2-6, with 8 bases that match TRBD1. Per germline, CDR1 SGHRS and CDR2 YFSETQ. The J segment lost 2 bases and the V segment lost 4 bases, leaving 2 bases of the junction unmatched. This CDR3 is 15 amino acids long. CDR3 residues: CASSPDRAGANVLTF. The CDR3 coding sequence is TGCGCCAGCAGCCCGGACAGGGCTGGGGCCAACGTCCTGACTTTC.

This clone was observed a handful of times. J is TRBJ2-5 and V is TRBV14; D is uncertain. V shed 2 bases and J shed 7 bases, with 5 bases lying between them. The CDR3 is made up of 11 amino acids. Per germline, CDR1 SGHDN and CDR2 FVKESK. In DNA, the CDR3 is TGTGCCAGCAGCCAAAAGGGGACCCAGTACTTC. This translates into CASSQKGTQYF.

The V and J genes are TRBV6-5 and TRBJ1-2; D gene unclear. Per the germline V gene, CDR1 is MNHEY and CDR2 is SVGAGI. V was clipped by 5 bases and J by 0 bases, with 7 bases between them. The CDR3 covers 13 residues. The CDR3 region is CASSETTNYGYTF. In DNA, the CDR3 is TGTGCCAGCAGTGAGACAACTAACTATGGCTACACCTTC.

This clone was observed a few times. The chain couples TRBV7-8 to TRBJ2-2; TRBD1 aligns across 8 bases. Unmatched junction bases numbered 4, after V lost 5 bases and J lost 2 bases. Germline V gene data show CDR1 as SGHVS and CDR2 as FQNEAQ. The CDR3 sequence is 15 residues long. The chain's CDR3 is CASSPGQVNTGELFF. The CDR3 DNA is TGTGCCAGCAGCCCGGGACAGGTTAACACCGGGGAGCTGTTTTTT.

This clone was seen only once. V gene TRBV7-9 combines with J gene TRBJ2-2; TRBD2 aligns across 8 bases. The V gene's germline CDR1 is SEHNR and CDR2 FQNEAQ (reference sequence). J was trimmed by 2 bases and V by 2 bases; bases with no gene match: 1. This CDR3 comprises 15 residues. The CDR3 nucleotides read TGTGCCAGCAGCTTAAGCGGGGGAAACACCGGGGAGCTGTTTTTT. It translates to CASSLSGGNTGELFF.

This clone was observed a handful of times. V usage is TRBV5-1 and J usage is TRBJ2-1; 8 bases fit TRBD2. The germline gives CDR1 SGHRS, CDR2 YFSETQ. V was clipped by 1 base and J by 8 bases; unmatched bases: 8. This CDR3 spans 15 amino acids. The CDR3 nucleotides read TGCGCCAGCAGCTTGCAAGCGGGAGTGTCCGATGAGCAGTTCTTC. The encoded protein is CASSLQAGVSDEQFF.

This clone was seen a few times. V gene TRBV7-6 combines with J gene TRBJ2-2; the match to TRBD2 covers 10 bases. CDR3 length: 14 amino acids. CDR1 is SGHVS and CDR2 is FNYEAQ in the germline V gene. V gave up 7 bases and J gave up 5 bases; unmatched junction bases: 4. The CDR3 protein is CASNLLAGTGELFF. The DNA of the CDR3 is TGTGCCAGCAACCTACTAGCGGGGACCGGGGAGCTGTTTTTT.

This clone turned up a few times. This sequence joins TRBV5-1 and TRBJ1-1; 9 positions match TRBD1. CDR1 is SGHRS, CDR2 YFSETQ, per germline. There are 15 residues in the CDR3. The V segment lost 4 bases and the J segment 1 base; nucleotides outside the gene matches: 5. The CDR3 loop is CASSPGTGRNTEAFF. The DNA for the CDR3 is TGCGCCAGCAGCCCAGGGACAGGGAGGAACACTGAAGCTTTCTTT.

The sample holds many counts of this clone. The chain combines TRBV27 with TRBJ1-1; perhaps TRBD1 as D (5 bases). This CDR3 is built from 13 residues. With 4 bases removed from V and 6 bases from J, the gap between germline ends came to 12 bases. The germline V gene encodes CDR1 MNHEY and CDR2 SMNVEV (reference sequence). In nucleotides, the CDR3 is TGTGCCAGCAGTTCTACGATGGGGGCTGAAGCTTTCTTT. It is translated as CASSSTMGAEAFF.

V is TRBV30 and J is TRBJ1-1, with D hard to call. Trimming stripped 1 base from V and 7 bases from J, with 10 bases between. This CDR3 contains 12 residues. CDR1 is GTSNPN, CDR2 SVGIG, per germline (reference sequence). The CDR3 region has the DNA TGTGCCTGGAGTGAGGTGGCAGATGAAGCTTTCTTT. Encoded protein: CAWSEVADEAFF.

This clone was found a few times. The chain has TRBV6-5 and TRBJ2-7; weak D call: TRBD2 (5 bases). The ends were cut back, 8 bases at V and 4 bases at J, with 15 bases in the middle. Germline V lookup: CDR1 MNHEY, CDR2 SVGAGI. CDR3 size: 13 residues. For the CDR3, the DNA is TGTGCCAGCCAACGGGGAAGTGCGTACGAGCAGTACTTC. The encoded protein is CASQRGSAYEQYF.